At least ten counts were recorded for the clone carrying this TCR beta chain. Its antigen is unknown. This sample is drawn from a study of T cells in Graves' hyperthyroidism and ophthalmopathy. Whole-study findings and limits: It was a median around 6 months before onset that the model predicted ophthalmopathy.

The length of the CDR3 is 16 residues. Germline V lookup: CDR1 MDHEN, CDR2 SYDVKM. With V trimmed by 5 bases and J by 1 base, 8 bases remained unmatched. Clinical Activity Scores of at least 3, NOSPECS grades of at least 4 and durations under 3 months characterized ophthalmopathy patients. TCR beta CDR3 regions were amplified from RNA. TCR CDR3 underwent first-round RT-PCR with the HTBI primer set. Using its own MiXCR run on the multiplex PCR reads, TCRdb lists one record per CDR3 protein. The sample records approximately 600,000 distinct CDR3 sequences, 20% being singletons. V and J are TRBV28 and TRBJ1-5; 7 bases line up with TRBD1. The specimen was blood. The receptor comes from a man aged 25 to 40 with Graves' ophthalmopathy. Here the CDR3 reads CASSRQGRSSNQPQHF. The CDR3 nucleotides read TGTGCCAGCAGTAGACAGGGACGATCGAGCAATCAGCCCCAGCATTTT. Supplemented by reference TRBV28 and TRBJ1-5, the full variable domain reads DVKVTQSSRYLVKRTGEKVFLECVQDMDHENMFWYRQDPGLGLRLIYFSYDVKMKEKGDIPEGYSVSREKKERFSLILESASTNQTSMYLCASSRQGRSSNQPQHFGDGTRLSIL.